This TCR beta chain comes out of a study of blood T cells in healthy people across ages. Study overall: Capturing about one barcoded beta molecule per two T cells was achieved by template switching. Study-wide points: The recorded TCR beta diversity per million T cells decreased in a roughly linear manner with age.

Through a sample-barcoded 5' primer and a J-beta primer mix, a second PCR was run for roughly 6 to 11 cycles. TCRdb independently ran MiXCR on the 5' RACE reads; one entry per CDR3 protein. The sample lists about 1,800,000 distinct CDR3 sequences, 28% occurring once. This clonotype appeared a few times. Its antigen remains unidentified. CDR1 is MNHEY, CDR2 SVGAGI, per germline. The CDR3 has 14 residues. Trimming cost V 6 bases and J 4 bases; bases outside gene matches: 4. This TCR was sampled from a woman aged 25 to 39 in good health. The sample was blood. The chain links TRBV6-5 to TRBJ1-2, with 11 bases lining up with TRBD1. This CDR3 reads CASRTGQGAYGYTF. Here the CDR3 DNA reads TGTGCCAGCAGAACCGGACAGGGGGCCTATGGCTACACCTTC.